This entry is about one T cell receptor (beta chain). What it recognizes is unknown. The germline gives CDR1 SQVTM, CDR2 ANQGSEA. The CDR3 is 15 amino acids. With 7 bases clipped from V and 1 base from J, the junction kept 10 bases outside the gene matches. This sample is part of a study of T cells in Graves' hyperthyroidism and ophthalmopathy. General study findings and limits: Most thyroid clonotypes expanded above 0.001 were also detected in blood. A model of 13 V-J pairs discriminated ophthalmopathy from stable hyperthyroidism.

Calling Graves' hyperthyroidism stable meant ophthalmopathy did not progress within 18 months. Diagnostic decisions used clinical symptoms, serum thyroxine and TRAb, thyroid ultrasound and orbital computed tomography. Researchers amplified the TCR beta CDR3 regions from RNA transcripts. Primed by the HTBI set, a first-round RT-PCR was run on the TCR CDR3. TCRdb redid the calling of the multiplex PCR reads with MiXCR, one entry per CDR3 protein. The sample yields about 840,000 distinct CDR3 sequences, about two fifths seen once. V and J are TRBV29-1 and TRBJ2-3, with 8 bases matching TRBD1. Sequenced material: blood. This receptor was taken from a man aged 18 to 30 with Graves' hyperthyroidism. DNA for the CDR3: TGCAGCGCGTGGACAGGGTCGAGTGGCACAGATACGCAGTATTTT. Amino acid sequence: CSAWTGSSGTDTQYF.